A selection of T cell receptor beta chains follows, all from one sample in a study of vaccination effects on CD4 cells after COVID-19. Generated by immunoSEQ multiplex PCR, the TCRdb table keeps only in-frame clones and is missing some. The sample lists over 25,000 clones, under 75% seen once, with more than 9% in the top ten. No antigens are known for them. Source: CD4+ T cells from PBMCs cultured with SARS-CoV-2 spike peptides, taken before COVID-19 vaccination. The receptors were gathered from a human donor who received a COVID-19 vaccine. CDR3s include the opening cysteine and the closing phenylalanine or tryptophan. The D gene is left open where the match is weak. The listing skips clone size in some rows; elsewhere it reads once, few, many or a size class.

.	TRBV19	.	15	TRBJ1-5	TGTGCCAGTACCCTAGGGGTAGGGTCGGATCAGCCCCAGCATTTT	CASTLGVGSDQPQHF
.	TRBV7-9	TRBD1	14	TRBJ1-5	TGTGCCAGCAGCTTAGCAGGGGGCATTCAGCCCCAGCATTTT	CASSLAGGIQPQHF
once	TRBV5-1	.	14	TRBJ2-5	TGCGCCAGCAGCGTAGGACAGAACCAAGAGACCCAGTACTTC	CASSVGQNQETQYF
.	TRBV12-5	TRBD1	16	TRBJ1-2	TGTGCTAGTGGTTTGGTAGTAGGACAGGGGCGCTATGGCTACACCTTC	CASGLVVGQGRYGYTF
.	TRBV11-2	.	14	TRBJ2-7	TGTGCCAGCAGCCCATGGACAGCGCCCTACGAGCAGTACTTC	CASSPWTAPYEQYF
.	TRBV12-3/TRBV12-4	TRBD1	13	TRBJ1-1	TGTGCCAGCAGTTCGGGACAGTGGGACGAAGCTTTCTTT	CASSSGQWDEAFF
.	TRBV5-4	TRBD1	13	TRBJ2-5	TGTGCCAGCAGCAAATGGACAGGGGAGACCCAGTACTTC	CASSKWTGETQYF
few	TRBV5-4	.	13	TRBJ1-2	TGTGCCAGCAGCCCCGACAAGAACTATGGCTACACCTTC	CASSPDKNYGYTF
.	TRBV5-1	.	15	TRBJ1-1	TGCGCCAGCTCGCCAGGGTACGCGAAGGGCACTGAAGCTTTCTTT	CASSPGYAKGTEAFF
few	TRBV28	TRBD1	15	TRBJ1-6	TGTGCCAGCAGCCCTCCGACAGGGTCGCGTTCACCCCTCCACTTT	CASSPPTGSRSPLHF
.	TRBV7-8	.	13	TRBJ1-1	TGTGCCAGCAGCGACCCCGGGAGGACTGAAGCTTTCTTT	CASSDPGRTEAFF
.	TRBV7-9	TRBD2	17	TRBJ2-1	TGTGCCAGCAGCTTAGTAGGTGGGAGGGGATCCTACAATGAGCAGTTCTTC	CASSLVGGRGSYNEQFF